This TCR beta chain was retrieved from a study of graft-versus-host responses after intestinal transplantation. Measured with immunoSEQ multiplex PCR; TCRdb has only the in-frame clones, and not every one. The sample yields approximately 86,000 clones, around 92% seen once. The CDR3 totals 15 residues. V lost 8 bases, J lost 7 bases, and 20 bases lay in between. The germline gives CDR1 MNHEY, CDR2 SVGAGI. With regard to this clone: No antigen is known for it.

The specimen comprised unstimulated CD8+ T cells sorted from spleen or lymph node cells, sampled before transplant. The V gene is TRBV6-5, the J gene TRBJ1-4; D remains ambiguous. The sequence came from a human donor who was the organ donor for an intestinal transplant. The CDR3 region has the DNA TGTGCCAGCCGCATAAGGCCTACTTCGGGTGAAAAACTGTTTTTT. Protein product: CASRIRPTSGEKLFF.